This T cell receptor beta chain was retrieved from a study of a mutant IDH1 vaccine in newly diagnosed glioma. Study-wide context: There were eight vaccinations for patients, given in weeks 1, 3, 5, 7, 11, 15, 19 and 23. Commencement of vaccination occurred 4-6 weeks following radiotherapy alone, or concurrently with temozolomide cycles. Receipt of radiotherapy, temozolomide, or both preceded the study, and most received both.

A remark on this clone: The antigen is unknown.

Documented time point: week 5, during vaccination. Vaccination comprised doses that each held 300 ug of mutant IDH1 20-mer peptide, plus topical imiquimod. Astrocytomas that were new, WHO grade 3 or 4, IDH1-mutant and ATRX-lost were present in the donors. Germline V lookup: CDR1 SGHRS, CDR2 YFSETQ. The germline V and J ends were trimmed by 4 bases and 3 bases, with 13 bases remaining between them. The CDR3 is 14 amino acids. Clones were read by immunoSEQ multiplex PCR, and TCRdb kept only the in-frame ones, dropping some. Among approximately 76,000 clones listed, 90% to 95% were seen once. V and J are TRBV5-1 and TRBJ1-1, with D maybe TRBD1 (5 bases). The specimen was PBMCs, collected from a glioma patient whose treatment included an IDH1 peptide vaccine. This TCR derives from a woman aged 50 to 60 with glioma. The CDR3 DNA reads TGCGCCAGCAGCCCGGGACGGGGACACACTGAAGCTTTCTTT. Protein sequence: CASSPGRGHTEAFF.